These 23 T cell receptor beta chains were all obtained from the same sample, sequenced in a study of blood T cell repertoires in COVID-19. Here immunoSEQ multiplex PCR was the method, and the copy in TCRdb shows in-frame clones only, minus some. Of roughly 90,000 clones listed, around 82% were seen once; the top ten hold roughly an eighth. Input material: peripheral blood. The source of these receptors is a human donor in a cohort sampled during active COVID-19.

The chain employs TRBV14 and TRBJ1-5, with TRBD1 identical over 10 bases. The germline gives CDR1 SGHDN, CDR2 FVKESK. Trimming at V came to 3 bases and at J to 0 bases, leaving 8 bases not matched to a gene. The CDR3 is 18 residues long. The CDR3 nucleotides are TGTGCCAGCAGCCATCGGACAGGGGGATCCTATAGCAATCAGCCCCAGCATTTT. Residues: CASSHRTGGSYSNQPQHF. The entire variable domain, with the rest obtained from reference TRBV14 and TRBJ1-5, is as follows: EAGVTQFPSHSVIEKGQTVTLRCDPISGHDNLYWYRRVMGKEIKFLLHFVKESKQDESGMPNNRFLAERTGGTYSTLKVQPAELEDSGVYFCASSHRTGGSYSNQPQHFGDGTRLSIL.

The chain joins TRBV10-3 to TRBJ1-1; possible D gene TRBD1, 6 bases. Germline CDR1 is ENHRY and CDR2 is SYGVKD. This CDR3 is 17 amino acids long. The V end was cut by 0 bases, the J end by 1 base, with 15 bases between. The CDR3 DNA follows: TGTGCCATCAGTGAGTCGGCCAGGGGACGGGGGAACACTGAAGCTTTCTTT. This sequence encodes CAISESARGRGNTEAFF.

The CDR3 loop reads CASSVAGVGSYNEQFF. The DNA of the CDR3 is TGTGCCAGCAGTGTAGCGGGAGTGGGCTCCTACAATGAGCAGTTCTTC. The chain joins TRBV28 to TRBJ2-1; 9 bases agree with TRBD2. Germline CDR1 MDHEN, CDR2 SYDVKM. CDR3 length: 16 residues. V lost 5 bases to trimming and J lost 0 bases; unmatched junction nucleotides: 5.

The V and J genes are TRBV7-8 and TRBJ1-1, with 10 positions matching TRBD1. Germline-derived CDR1 and CDR2 are SGHVS and FQNEAQ. V was clipped by 6 bases and J by 1 base; unmatched bases: 8. The CDR3 has 16 amino acids. DNA of the CDR3: TGTGCCAGCAGTACCAGGGACAGGGGATCGAACACTGAAGCTTTCTTT. This codes for CASSTRDRGSNTEAFF.

The chain uses TRBV5-6 and TRBJ2-1; D unresolved. Germline CDR1 and CDR2: SGHDT and YYEEEE. The CDR3 is made up of 13 amino acids. V dropped 0 bases and J dropped 9 bases, with 10 bases sitting between them. The CDR3 here is CASSLGLGVEQFF. The CDR3 DNA is TGTGCCAGCAGCTTGGGTCTAGGTGTTGAGCAGTTCTTC. The variable domain in full, with the rest retrieved from reference TRBV5-6 and TRBJ2-1, is DAGVTQSPTHLIKTRGQQVTLRCSPKSGHDTVSWYQQALGQGPQFIFQYYEEEERQRGNFPDRFSGHQFPNYSSELNVNALLLGDSALYLCASSLGLGVEQFFGPGTRLTVL.

The V call is TRBV19, the J call TRBJ1-6, with D perhaps TRBD1 (5 bases). V was cut by 6 bases and J by 7 bases, with 13 bases left in between. This CDR3 spans 14 amino acids. CDR1 and CDR2 (germline): LNHDA, SQIVND (reference sequence). The CDR3 is CASSDRGINSPLHF. The CDR3 DNA follows: TGTGCCAGTAGCGACCGGGGGATCAATTCACCCCTCCACTTT.

V usage is TRBV5-6 and J usage is TRBJ1-5; D may be TRBD1 (6 bases). The CDR3 is 15 residues long. CDR1 is SGHDT, CDR2 YYEEEE, per germline. V was shortened by 0 bases and J by 6 bases, with 13 bases between the two germline ends. CDR3 DNA: TGTGCCAGCAGCTTGGCCGGACAGCCGGCTCAGCCCCAGCATTTT. Its translation: CASSLAGQPAQPQHF. Full variable domain (rest looked up from reference TRBV5-6 and TRBJ1-5): DAGVTQSPTHLIKTRGQQVTLRCSPKSGHDTVSWYQQALGQGPQFIFQYYEEEERQRGNFPDRFSGHQFPNYSSELNVNALLLGDSALYLCASSLAGQPAQPQHFGDGTRLSIL.

The chain recombines TRBV5-4 with TRBJ2-7; 9 nucleotides line up with TRBD2. V was pared by 4 bases and J by 3 bases, with 8 bases of the junction left unmatched. The germline V gene encodes CDR1 SGHNT and CDR2 YYREEE (reference sequence). The CDR3 totals 15 residues. In DNA, the CDR3 is TGTGCCAGCAGCGGAGCTAGCGGGGTGGACTACGAGCAGTACTTC. Encoded protein: CASSGASGVDYEQYF.

The chain carries TRBV5-6 and TRBJ2-1; a weak D match, TRBD2 (6 bases). V lost 0 bases and J lost 8, with 15 bases in between. This CDR3 region has 15 residues. Germline CDR1 and CDR2: SGHDT and YYEEEE. CDR3 DNA: TGTGCCAGCAGCTTGGCGGGACTCCTTGGAGATGAGCAGTTCTTC. This encodes CASSLAGLLGDEQFF.

This chain joins TRBV5-8 and TRBJ1-4; TRBD1 matches 10 bases. CDR1 is SGHTS, CDR2 YDEGEE, per germline. Germline trimming cut 4 bases from V and 7 bases from J; bases unmatched to any gene: 7. CDR3 length: 15 residues. The CDR3 is CASSVGQGEGEKLFF. The CDR3 nucleotides are TGTGCCAGCAGCGTAGGACAGGGGGAAGGTGAAAAACTGTTTTTT.

The DNA of the CDR3 is TGTGCCAGCAGCCCCGCCGCCAGGTCGAGCTACGAGCAGTACTTC. The encoded protein is CASSPAARSSYEQYF. V usage is TRBV9 and J usage is TRBJ2-7; D uncertain. CDR3 length equals 15 residues. Looked up from germline, CDR1 is SGDLS and CDR2 is YYNGEE. With 4 bases removed from V and 3 bases from J, the gap between germline ends came to 17 bases.

The chain joins TRBV15 to TRBJ2-5, with a possible D match to TRBD1 (6 bases). Trimming took 1 base from V and 1 from J, leaving 13 bases between them. CDR1 LNHNV and CDR2 YYDKDF come from the germline V gene (reference sequence). This CDR3 has 16 residues. The CDR3, as DNA: TGTGCCACCAGCAGAGCTTCTTACAGGGCCCAAGAGACCCAGTACTTC. This codes for CATSRASYRAQETQYF.

This chain joins TRBV28 and TRBJ1-2; weak D call: TRBD1 (5 bases). The CDR3 has 15 residues. The germline V gene has CDR1 MDHEN and CDR2 SYDVKM. Trimming cost V 5 bases and J 2 bases, with 15 bases left between them. The CDR3 bases are TGTGCCAGCAGTGAGGCGGGGCGGGCGAACTATGGCTACACCTTC. Residues: CASSEAGRANYGYTF.

The chain carries TRBV21-1 and TRBJ2-3; TRBD2, the table's D call, lacks a check against the DNA. TRBV21-1 is marked as a pseudogene. There are 16 residues in the CDR3. The CDR3 DNA sequence: TGTGCCAGCGGCCCTCTCGGGGGGGGGCGAGAGGATACGCAGTATTTT. Amino acid sequence: CASGPLGGGREDTQYF.

V usage is TRBV10-3 and J usage is TRBJ1-4; the D gene is possibly TRBD1 (6 bases). V lost 0 bases, J lost 8 bases, and 19 bases lay in between. Germline CDR1 ENHRY, CDR2 SYGVKD. CDR3 length: 17 amino acids. CDR3 in DNA: TGTGCCATCAGTGAGTCGTTTTCCAGGGACAAGATAGAAAAACTGTTTTTT. This codes for CAISESFSRDKIEKLFF.

The chain uses TRBV12-3 or TRBV12-4 and TRBJ1-2, with D possibly being TRBD1 (6 bases). There are 13 residues in the CDR3. V lost 4 bases to trimming and J lost 8 bases, with 14 bases between them. This CDR3 reads CASSSPGGLGYTF. The DNA of the CDR3 is TGTGCCAGCAGTTCCCCGGGGGGGCTCGGCTACACCTTC.

The chain uses TRBV5-4 and TRBJ2-1; 16 bases match TRBD2. CDR1 and CDR2 (germline): SGHNT, YYREEE (reference sequence). Trimming took 5 bases from V and 0 from J; bases not matched to a gene: 11. The CDR3 has 20 amino acids. CDR3 nucleotides: TGTGCCAGCAGAAAAGGGGGGGGACTAGCGGGAGGGAGCTCCTACAATGAGCAGTTCTTC. Encoded protein: CASRKGGGLAGGSSYNEQFF.

The rearrangement links TRBV18 to TRBJ2-7; 8 nucleotides align to TRBD1. Germline-derived CDR1 and CDR2 are KGHSH and LQKENI. The CDR3 runs to 15 residues. V trimming: 0 bases; J trimming: 7 bases; junction bases outside the gene matches: 8. CDR3 in amino acids: CASSPPSRGLGEQYF. CDR3 DNA sequence: TGTGCCAGCTCACCACCGAGCAGGGGGCTGGGAGAGCAGTACTTC. The full variable domain, in which reference TRBV18 and TRBJ2-7 provide the parts outside the CDR3, is NAGVMQNPRHLVRRRGQEARLRCSPMKGHSHVYWYRQLPEEGLKFMVYLQKENIIDESGMPKERFSAEFPKEGPSILRIQQVVRGDSAAYFCASSPPSRGLGEQYFGPGTRLTVT.

The chain couples TRBV4-1 to TRBJ2-7; 7 positions agree with TRBD2. Per the germline V gene, CDR1 is MGHRA and CDR2 is YSYEKL. The V gene end was trimmed by 3 bases and the J gene end by 0 bases; junction bases not matched to a gene: 8. CDR3 length: 16 amino acids. The CDR3 nucleotides are TGCGCCAGCAGCCACCGCTGGAGGGAGGGCTCCTACGAGCAGTACTTC. This translates into CASSHRWREGSYEQYF.

The chain carries TRBV4-1 and TRBJ2-1, with 12 bases that match TRBD2. Germline CDR1 MGHRA, CDR2 YSYEKL. CDR3 length: 16 amino acids. The ends lost 2 bases at V and 4 bases at J; junction bases unmatched: 3. The CDR3 bases are TGCGCCAGCAGCCAAAAAGGACTAGCGGGGTACAATGAGCAGTTCTTC. Amino acids: CASSQKGLAGYNEQFF.

The chain employs TRBV11-2 and TRBJ2-7; D not resolved. The CDR3 extends over 14 amino acids. Trimming pared 5 bases from V and 0 bases from J, leaving 11 bases between. The germline V gene encodes CDR1 SGHAT and CDR2 FQNNGV. CDR3: CASSARFSSYEQYF. The CDR3 coding sequence is TGTGCCAGCAGCGCCCGATTCAGCTCCTACGAGCAGTACTTC. Full variable domain (rest looked up from reference TRBV11-2 and TRBJ2-7): EAGVAQSPRYKIIEKRQSVAFWCNPISGHATLYWYQQILGQGPKLLIQFQNNGVVDDSQLPKDRFSAERLKGVDSTLKIQPAKLEDSAVYLCASSARFSSYEQYFGPGTRLTVT.

This rearrangement joins TRBV7-3 to TRBJ2-1; the match to TRBD1 covers 7 bases. This CDR3 is built from 15 residues. V was pared by 4 bases and J by 4 bases, with 7 bases of the junction left unmatched. Germline V gene data show CDR1 as SGHTA and CDR2 as FQGTGA. In DNA, the CDR3 is TGTGCCAGCAGCTACCGACAGGGAAGGTACAATGAGCAGTTCTTC. Translated, it gives CASSYRQGRYNEQFF.

The genes are TRBV7-9 and TRBJ2-5; D might be TRBD1 (5 bases). Germline values: CDR1 SEHNR, CDR2 FQNEAQ (reference sequence). Trimming shortened V by 1 base and J by 5 bases, and 11 bases separated the two germline ends. This CDR3 is built from 14 residues. CDR3 protein: CASSLVSGRETQYF. The DNA of the CDR3 is TGTGCCAGCAGCTTAGTATCAGGGCGCGAGACCCAGTACTTC.